This T cell receptor (beta chain) was sequenced in a study of T cells in localized non-small cell lung cancer. Findings and limits, study-wide: Tumor samples were not multi-region, leaving intratumor heterogeneity unexcluded. Out of the top 100 tumor clones, a median approximately 57 were seen in adjacent lung. Higher adjacent-lung clonality was associated with shorter survival. Among the tissues sampled, uninvolved adjacent lung had the highest T cell clonality, above tumor.

Assay: immunoSEQ multiplex PCR; the TCRdb copy retains only in-frame clones and omits some. The table includes about 79,000 clones, more than 70% detected once. To note about this clone: Its antigen remains unidentified.

Germline V gene sequence: CDR1 SGHTA, CDR2 FQGNSA. The CDR3 has 16 residues. Trimming took 5 bases from V and 0 from J, leaving 15 bases between them. The chain employs TRBV7-2 and TRBJ2-3; D not resolved. The material sequenced was peripheral blood, taken before any cancer treatment. The TCR was taken from a woman aged 40-75 years with stage I squamous cell lung carcinoma. The CDR3, as DNA: TGTGCCAGCAGCCCCTCCGGATCCCTTAGCACAGATACGCAGTATTTT. Translated: CASSPSGSLSTDTQYF.